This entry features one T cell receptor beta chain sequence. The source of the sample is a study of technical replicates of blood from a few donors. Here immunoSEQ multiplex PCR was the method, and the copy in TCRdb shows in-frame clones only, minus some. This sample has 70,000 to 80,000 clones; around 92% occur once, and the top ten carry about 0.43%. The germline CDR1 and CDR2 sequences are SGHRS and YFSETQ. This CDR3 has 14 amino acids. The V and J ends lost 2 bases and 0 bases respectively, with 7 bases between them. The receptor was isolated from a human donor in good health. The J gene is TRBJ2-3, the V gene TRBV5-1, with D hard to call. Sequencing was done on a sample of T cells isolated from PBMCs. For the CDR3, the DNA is TGCGCCAGCAGCTTAACACGAAGCACAGATACGCAGTATTTT. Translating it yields CASSLTRSTDTQYF. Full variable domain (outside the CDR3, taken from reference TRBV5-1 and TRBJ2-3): KAGVTQTPRYLIKTRGQQVTLSCSPISGHRSVSWYQQTPGQGLQFLFEYFSETQRNKGNFPGRFSGRQFSNSRSEMNVSTLELGDSALYLCASSLTRSTDTQYFGPGTRLTVL.